This entry concerns a single T cell receptor (beta chain). Its antigen is as yet unknown. The data originate from a study of beta chain features in type 1 diabetes. Study-level results: TCRB CDR3s were moderately but significantly shorter in Type 1 diabetes patients in all four CD4+ subsets.

Every bit of the isolated RNA underwent reverse transcription, so sequencing read expressed TCRB transcripts. Only in-frame clones appear in the TCRdb table, and some are missing; sequencing was by immunoSEQ multiplex PCR. Here the sample spans roughly 230,000 clones, around 9.9% being singletons. Deletions cut 5 bases from V and 2 bases from J, with 13 bases between. Germline CDR1 reads SGHAT; CDR2 reads FQNNGV. CDR3 length: 14 residues. The receptor's source is a man aged 25 to 40 with type 1 diabetes. This chain connects TRBV11-2 to TRBJ2-7, with D maybe TRBD1 (6 bases). The sequenced sample consisted of naive CD4+ T cells from blood. The chain's CDR3 is CASSRRTVPYEQYF. As DNA, the CDR3 is TGTGCCAGCAGCCGACGGACAGTCCCCTACGAGCAGTACTTC. Complete variable domain (other parts from reference TRBV11-2 and TRBJ2-7): EAGVAQSPRYKIIEKRQSVAFWCNPISGHATLYWYQQILGQGPKLLIQFQNNGVVDDSQLPKDRFSAERLKGVDSTLKIQPAKLEDSAVYLCASSRRTVPYEQYFGPGTRLTVT.